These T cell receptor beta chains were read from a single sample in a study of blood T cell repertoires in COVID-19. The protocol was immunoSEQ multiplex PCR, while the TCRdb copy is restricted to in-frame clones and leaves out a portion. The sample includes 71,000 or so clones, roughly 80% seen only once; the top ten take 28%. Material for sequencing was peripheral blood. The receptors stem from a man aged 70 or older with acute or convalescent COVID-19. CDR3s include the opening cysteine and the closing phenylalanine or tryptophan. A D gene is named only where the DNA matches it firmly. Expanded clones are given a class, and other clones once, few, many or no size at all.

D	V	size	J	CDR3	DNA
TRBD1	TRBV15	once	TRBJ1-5	CATSKTGGNSNQPQHF	TGTGCCACCAGCAAAACAGGGGGTAATAGCAATCAGCCCCAGCATTTT
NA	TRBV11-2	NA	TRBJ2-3	CASSPDYSTDTQYF	TGTGCCAGCAGCCCCGACTACAGCACAGATACGCAGTATTTT
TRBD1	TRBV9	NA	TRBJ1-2	CASSVSGQRQYGYTF	TGTGCCAGCAGCGTATCGGGACAGCGGCAATATGGCTACACCTTC
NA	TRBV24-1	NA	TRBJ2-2	CAGGTTTGELFF	TGTGCCGGAGGGACCACAACCGGGGAGCTGTTTTTT
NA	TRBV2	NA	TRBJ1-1	CASRRTVSPTATEAFF	TGTGCCAGCAGGCGGACAGTTTCCCCCACTGCCACTGAAGCTTTCTTT
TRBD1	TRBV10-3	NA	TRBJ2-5	CAITKTGLSQETQYF	TGTGCCATCACTAAGACAGGGCTCTCCCAAGAGACCCAGTACTTC
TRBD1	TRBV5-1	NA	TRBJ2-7	CASSLAGGQGNEQYF	TGCGCCAGCAGCTTGGCCGGTGGACAGGGGAACGAGCAGTACTTC
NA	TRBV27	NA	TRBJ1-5	CASRGQGSQPQHF	TGTGCCAGCAGAGGGCAGGGGAGTCAGCCCCAGCATTTT
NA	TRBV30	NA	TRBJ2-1	CAWSVNQRDEQFF	TGTGCCTGGAGTGTAAACCAACGGGATGAGCAGTTCTTC
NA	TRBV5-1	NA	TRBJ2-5	CASSLPGSSSGTQYF	TGCGCCAGCAGTTTACCGGGGTCCTCCTCGGGGACCCAGTACTTC
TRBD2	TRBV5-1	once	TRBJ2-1	CASSLGRAGGYNEQFF	TGCGCCAGCAGCTTGGGTCGAGCGGGAGGGTACAATGAGCAGTTCTTC
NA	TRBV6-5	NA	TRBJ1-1	CASSSPAVGVTEAFF	TGTGCCAGCAGTTCCCCGGCTGTCGGGGTTACTGAAGCTTTCTTT
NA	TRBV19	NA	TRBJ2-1	CASRTLDGQQFF	TGTGCCAGTAGGACATTAGACGGTCAGCAGTTCTTC
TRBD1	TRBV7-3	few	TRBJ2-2	CASSFSTGKKDGELFF	TGTGCCAGCAGCTTCTCGACAGGGAAGAAGGACGGGGAGCTGTTTTTT
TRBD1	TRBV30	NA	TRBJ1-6	CAWSVRHRGNNSPLHF	TGTGCCTGGAGTGTACGACACAGGGGGAATAATTCACCCCTCCACTTT
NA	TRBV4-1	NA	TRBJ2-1	CASSQDQAVSYNEQFF	TGCGCCAGCAGCCAAGACCAAGCGGTCTCCTACAATGAGCAGTTCTTC
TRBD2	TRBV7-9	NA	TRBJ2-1	CASSVGTSGYNEQFF	TGTGCCAGCAGCGTTGGGACTAGCGGCTACAATGAGCAGTTCTTC
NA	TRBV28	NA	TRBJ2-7	CASSQGYEQYF	TGTGCCAGCAGCCAGGGTTACGAGCAGTACTTC
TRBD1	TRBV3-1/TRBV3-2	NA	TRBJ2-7	CASSRGQIYEQYF	TGTGCCAGCAGCCGGGGACAGATCTACGAGCAGTACTTC
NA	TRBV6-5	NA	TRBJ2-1	CASSYSRSSYNEQFF	TGTGCCAGCAGTTACTCGAGGAGCTCCTACAATGAGCAGTTCTTC
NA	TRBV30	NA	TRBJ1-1	CAWGAGDTEAFF	TGTGCCTGGGGGGCAGGGGACACTGAAGCTTTCTTT
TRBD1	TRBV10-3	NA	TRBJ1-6	CAISEGGQGRSPLHF	TGTGCCATCAGTGAGGGGGGACAGGGGCGGTCACCCCTCCACTTT
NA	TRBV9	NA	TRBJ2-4	CASSVEGSGLDIQYF	TGTGCCAGCAGCGTAGAAGGGAGCGGCCTTGACATTCAGTACTTC
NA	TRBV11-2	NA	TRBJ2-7	CASSLVAHEQYF	TGTGCCAGCAGCTTAGTAGCTCACGAGCAGTACTTC
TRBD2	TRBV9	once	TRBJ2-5	CASSGGLDHETQYF	TGTGCCAGCAGCGGGGGACTAGATCACGAGACCCAGTACTTC
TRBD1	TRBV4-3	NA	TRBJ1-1	CASSPGQGWDTEAFF	TGCGCCAGCAGCCCCGGACAGGGTTGGGACACTGAAGCTTTCTTT
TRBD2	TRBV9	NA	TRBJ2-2	CASSVREGGELFF	TGTGCCAGCAGCGTCCGGGAGGGCGGGGAGCTGTTTTTT
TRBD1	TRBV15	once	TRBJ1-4	CATSGFGQGRSEKLFF	TGTGCCACCAGCGGATTCGGACAGGGTCGGAGTGAAAAACTGTTTTTT
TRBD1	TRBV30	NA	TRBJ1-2	CAWSLDRANGYTF	TGTGCCTGGAGTCTAGACAGGGCAAATGGCTACACCTTC
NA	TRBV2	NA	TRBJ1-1	CASRLTDNTEAFF	TGTGCCAGCAGATTGACAGATAACACTGAAGCTTTCTTT
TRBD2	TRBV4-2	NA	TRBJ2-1	CASSQDPISGSYNEQFF	TGTGCCAGCAGCCAAGATCCCATCAGCGGGAGCTACAATGAGCAGTTCTTC
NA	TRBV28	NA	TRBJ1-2	CASRNGGTVYGYTF	TGTGCCAGTCGAAACGGCGGGACGGTCTATGGCTACACCTTC